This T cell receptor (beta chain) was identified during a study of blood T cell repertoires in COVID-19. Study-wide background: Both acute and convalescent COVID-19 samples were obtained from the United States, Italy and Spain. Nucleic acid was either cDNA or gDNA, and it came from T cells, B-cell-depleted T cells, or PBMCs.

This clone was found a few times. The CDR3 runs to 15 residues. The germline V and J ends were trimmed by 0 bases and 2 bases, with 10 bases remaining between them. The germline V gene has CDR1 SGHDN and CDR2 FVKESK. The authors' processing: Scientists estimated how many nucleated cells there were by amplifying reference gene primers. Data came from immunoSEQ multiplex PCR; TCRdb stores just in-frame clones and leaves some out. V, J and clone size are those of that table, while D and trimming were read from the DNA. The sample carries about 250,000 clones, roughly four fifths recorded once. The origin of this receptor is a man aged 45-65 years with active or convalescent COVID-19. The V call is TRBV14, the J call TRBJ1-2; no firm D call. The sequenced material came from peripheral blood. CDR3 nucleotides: TGTGCCAGCAGCCAAGAACTCAACCGAAACTATGGCTACACCTTC. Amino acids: CASSQELNRNYGYTF.